This T cell receptor (beta chain) was sequenced during a study of blood T cell repertoires in COVID-19. Turning to the study itself: The United States, Italy and Spain provided the acute and convalescent COVID-19 samples.

The assay was immunoSEQ multiplex PCR, and TCRdb's table has in-frame clones only and misses some. The table records 100,000 to 150,000 clones, roughly four fifths of them present only once. The specimen sequenced was peripheral blood. The receptor was derived from a woman aged 50 to 60 with acute or convalescent COVID-19.

CDR3: CSAAGTGGYEQYF. The CDR3 coding sequence is TGCAGCGCTGCCGGGACAGGGGGCTACGAGCAGTACTTC. This chain connects TRBV29-1 to TRBJ2-7; the match to TRBD1 covers 11 bases. V trimming: 7 bases; J trimming: 3 bases; junction bases outside the gene matches: 5. This CDR3 is 13 amino acids long. The V gene's germline CDR1 is SQVTM and CDR2 ANQGSEA.